What follows are 26 T cell receptor beta chains derived from one specimen sequenced in a study of control samples from healthy donors and cancer patients. Assay used: immunoSEQ multiplex PCR; TCRdb lists only in-frame clones, some missing. The sample lists some 120,000 clones; around 86% were seen once. Sequenced material: blood. The receptors stem from a man in his forties or fifties in good health.

The chain joins TRBV5-1 to TRBJ2-1, with D possibly being TRBD2 (6 bases). The CDR3 extends over 16 amino acids. CDR1 and CDR2 (germline): SGHRS, YFSETQ. The V end was cut by 4 bases, the J end by 4 bases, with 18 bases between. CDR3 in amino acids: CASSVPLAREYNEQFF. CDR3 coding DNA: TGCGCCAGCAGCGTACCCCTAGCGAGGGAATACAATGAGCAGTTCTTC.

This clone occurred once. The chain combines TRBV6-2 or TRBV6-3 with TRBJ1-5; 9 positions match TRBD1. J lost 0 bases, V lost 1 base, and 10 bases had no gene match. The CDR3 is 19 residues long. Germline CDR1 is MNHEY and CDR2 is SVGEGT. The CDR3 reads CASSYYRGLLVHSNQPQHF. The CDR3 coding sequence is TGTGCCAGCAGTTACTACAGGGGGCTGCTGGTCCATAGCAATCAGCCCCAGCATTTT.

This clone has a single count. This chain joins TRBV12-5 and TRBJ2-3; TRBD1 is a possible D gene (5 bases). Germline V gene sequence: CDR1 LGHNT, CDR2 FRNRAP. This CDR3 is built from 15 residues. Trimming pared 3 bases from V and 2 bases from J, leaving 12 bases between. CDR3 sequence reads: CASGLPLGPTDTQYF. The CDR3 DNA is TGTGCTAGTGGTTTACCCCTGGGGCCCACAGATACGCAGTATTTT.

CDR3 coding DNA: TGTGCCATCGGAAACTCCGACAGGGACCGCCCTTACGAGCAGTACTTC. Protein product: CAIGNSDRDRPYEQYF. The chain combines TRBV10-3 with TRBJ2-7, with 7 nucleotides matching TRBD1. Germline trimming cut 8 bases from V and 4 bases from J; bases unmatched to any gene: 17. Per germline, CDR1 ENHRY and CDR2 SYGVKD. The CDR3 has 16 residues.

This sequence joins TRBV19 and TRBJ1-3; TRBD1 might be the D (6 bases). V lost 8 bases to trimming and J lost 0 bases, with 17 bases between them. The V gene's germline CDR1 is LNHDA and CDR2 SQIVND (reference sequence). The CDR3 spans 16 residues. The CDR3 loop reads CASRRTVLFSGNTIYF. The CDR3 coding sequence is TGTGCCAGTCGGAGGACAGTTCTGTTCTCTGGAAACACCATATATTTT.

The chain joins TRBV29-1 to TRBJ2-1, with D hard to call. The CDR3 totals 10 residues. Trimming stripped 5 bases from V and 7 bases from J, with 6 bases between. From germline, CDR1 is SQVTM and CDR2 ANQGSEA. CDR3 region: CSVSGNEQFF. In DNA form, the CDR3 reads TGCAGCGTTTCCGGGAATGAGCAGTTCTTC.

This clone appeared a single time. The V and J genes are TRBV6-5 and TRBJ2-7; TRBD1 might be the D (6 bases). This CDR3 is built from 14 residues. Trimming cost V 2 bases and J 3 bases, with 11 bases left between them. CDR1 and CDR2 (germline): MNHEY, SVGAGI. Here the CDR3 DNA reads TGTGCCAGCAGTTACGGGGTAGGGGGCTACGAGCAGTACTTC. Protein sequence: CASSYGVGGYEQYF.

The chain carries TRBV4-3 and TRBJ2-3; TRBD2 might be the D (5 bases). The CDR3 has 16 amino acids. Germline values: CDR1 LGHNA, CDR2 YSLEER. Trimming cost V 0 bases and J 0 bases, with 10 bases left between them. CDR3 DNA sequence: TGCGCCAGCAGCCAAGAGGAGGAATATAGCACAGATACGCAGTATTTT. It encodes CASSQEEEYSTDTQYF.

The chain has TRBV9 and TRBJ2-1, with D perhaps given as TRBD1 or TRBD2 (6 bases each). Between the trimmed V and J ends, which lost 3 bases and 0 bases, there was a span of 16 bases. The CDR3 contains 17 residues. Germline loops: CDR1 SGDLS, CDR2 YYNGEE. In DNA form, the CDR3 reads TGTGCCAGCAGCGCCGACCGAGGGGGGAGCTCCTACAATGAGCAGTTCTTC. Protein sequence: CASSADRGGSSYNEQFF.

The CDR3: CSLTIGNYGYTF. CDR3 in DNA: TGCAGCCTAACGATTGGAAACTATGGCTACACCTTC. The genes are TRBV29-1 and TRBJ1-2, with D unclear. There are 12 residues in the CDR3. The V gene lost 8 bases and the J gene lost 2 bases, with 12 bases spanning the gap. From germline, CDR1 is SQVTM and CDR2 ANQGSEA.

The chain employs TRBV19 and TRBJ1-6; weak D call: TRBD1 (5 bases). Germline V gene data show CDR1 as LNHDA and CDR2 as SQIVND (reference sequence). This CDR3 has 15 residues. V lost 4 bases and J 7 bases, leaving 14 bases between the germline ends. The CDR3 nucleotides are TGTGCCAGTAGTAACCCGGAGGGGCTAAATTCACCCCTCCACTTT. Amino acid sequence: CASSNPEGLNSPLHF.

CDR3 residues: CASSLAKTGELFF. The DNA of the CDR3 is TGTGCCAGCAGCTTAGCAAAAACCGGGGAGCTGTTTTTT. The chain links TRBV7-2 to TRBJ2-2; D not resolved. V was trimmed by 0 bases and J by 5 bases, leaving 4 bases between them. The CDR3 sequence is 13 residues long. Germline CDR1 and CDR2: SGHTA and FQGNSA.

The chain combines TRBV6-5 with TRBJ2-1; tentative D call: TRBD1 (7 bases). CDR1 is MNHEY and CDR2 is SVGAGI in the germline V gene. The CDR3 loop spans 15 amino acids. Trimming removed 9 bases from V and 6 bases from J, with 21 bases in between. This CDR3 reads CASTFRQGGFNEQFF. The CDR3 DNA sequence: TGTGCCAGTACTTTCCGCCAGGGGGGTTTCAATGAGCAGTTCTTC.

The rearrangement joins TRBV7-2 to TRBJ2-3; TRBD1 might be the D (6 bases). The CDR3 loop spans 17 amino acids. Germline V CDR1 and CDR2: SGHTA, FQGNSA. V was pared by 5 bases and J by 9 bases, with 27 bases between. The CDR3 coding sequence is TGTGCCAGCAGCATTAACCCCAGGACACCGACTGGGGGCACGCAGTATTTT. Encoded protein: CASSINPRTPTGGTQYF.

The CDR3 DNA reads TGTGCCAGCAGTGGCTTGGACACTGAAGCTTTCTTT. This gives the protein CASSGLDTEAFF. This chain links TRBV6-2 or TRBV6-3 with TRBJ1-1; D remains unclear. The CDR3 is 12 amino acids. The germline gives CDR1 MNHEY, CDR2 SVGEGT. V lost 5 bases and J 3 bases, leaving 7 bases between the germline ends.

This sequence joins TRBV27 and TRBJ2-2; D is unclear. CDR1 and CDR2 (germline): MNHEY, SMNVEV (reference sequence). CDR3 length: 16 amino acids. Trimming left V 5 bases short and J 5 bases short, with 18 bases between. The CDR3 protein is CASSPSPWTLTGELFF. CDR3 DNA sequence: TGTGCCAGCAGTCCCTCCCCCTGGACCTTAACCGGGGAGCTGTTTTTT.

The V and J genes are TRBV15 and TRBJ2-7; TRBD1 matches 7 bases. The length of the CDR3 is 13 residues. J lost 1 base, V lost 5 bases, and 2 bases had no gene match. The germline V gene encodes CDR1 LNHNV and CDR2 YYDKDF (reference sequence). The CDR3 loop is CATSSGQSYEQYF. CDR3 nucleotides: TGTGCCACCAGCTCGGGACAGTCCTACGAGCAGTACTTC.

The chain combines TRBV7-2 with TRBJ1-6; D perhaps matches TRBD1 (5 bases). Germline values: CDR1 SGHTA, CDR2 FQGNSA. This CDR3 spans 16 amino acids. V was pared by 2 bases and J by 6 bases, with 14 bases between. This chain's CDR3 is CASSLNGGLGNSPLHF. The CDR3 DNA reads TGTGCCAGCAGCTTAAACGGGGGTCTAGGTAATTCACCCCTCCACTTT.

The chain has TRBV6-4 and TRBJ1-6, with a tentative D call TRBD1 (6 bases). Per germline, CDR1 MRHNA and CDR2 SNTAGT. Trimming cost V 4 bases and J 9 bases, with 16 bases left between them. The CDR3 totals 15 residues. The CDR3 loop is CASSALQGHGSPLHF. The CDR3 coding sequence is TGTGCCAGCAGTGCCCTTCAGGGGCATGGTTCACCCCTCCACTTT.

The V gene is TRBV3-1 (or the pseudogene TRBV3-2), the J gene TRBJ2-5; D unclear. The CDR3 is made up of 16 amino acids. V was pared by 5 bases and J by 2 bases, with 18 bases between. CDR1 and CDR2 (germline): LGHDT, YNNKEL (reference sequence). CDR3 sequence reads: CASSGLQSESQETQYF. As DNA, the CDR3 is TGTGCCAGCAGCGGGCTGCAGTCAGAGTCTCAAGAGACCCAGTACTTC.

The rearrangement links TRBV7-2 to TRBJ1-1; D gene ambiguous. Germline V gene sequence: CDR1 SGHTA, CDR2 FQGNSA. The ends were cut back, 2 bases at V and 0 bases at J, with 7 bases in the middle. The CDR3 is 14 amino acids. The DNA for the CDR3 is TGTGCCAGCAGCTTATACACACTGAACACTGAAGCTTTCTTT. Amino acid sequence: CASSLYTLNTEAFF.

The rearrangement joins TRBV11-2 to TRBJ2-7; weak D call: TRBD1 (6 bases). Germline V gene data show CDR1 as SGHAT and CDR2 as FQNNGV. CDR3 size: 14 residues. The V end lost 1 base, the J end lost 3 bases, and 10 bases lay between the germline ends. CDR3 nucleotide sequence: TGTGCCAGCAGCTTAGCTGGACAGCGCTACGAGCAGTACTTC. Protein sequence: CASSLAGQRYEQYF. Variable domain in full (rest from reference TRBV11-2 and TRBJ2-7): EAGVAQSPRYKIIEKRQSVAFWCNPISGHATLYWYQQILGQGPKLLIQFQNNGVVDDSQLPKDRFSAERLKGVDSTLKIQPAKLEDSAVYLCASSLAGQRYEQYFGPGTRLTVT.

The chain has TRBV5-8 and TRBJ1-4; tentative D call: TRBD1 (5 bases). Trimming removed 2 bases at V and 6 bases at J, with 14 bases between. Germline V gene sequence: CDR1 SGHTS, CDR2 YDEGEE. CDR3 size: 15 residues. The CDR3 loop is CASSFHGGRDEKLFF. Here the CDR3 DNA reads TGTGCCAGCAGCTTTCACGGGGGACGTGATGAAAAACTGTTTTTT.

V gene TRBV29-1 combines with J gene TRBJ2-3; D is uncertain. V lost 3 bases and J lost 2, with 6 bases in between. Per the germline V gene, CDR1 is SQVTM and CDR2 is ANQGSEA. There are 12 residues in the CDR3. In DNA form, the CDR3 reads TGCAGCGTTGAGGCCAACACAGATACGCAGTATTTT. It specifies CSVEANTDTQYF.

CDR3 coding DNA: TGTGCCTGGAGTGTACCGAGACAGGGTCCAGCTTTCTTT. Encoded protein: CAWSVPRQGPAFF. The V and J genes are TRBV30 and TRBJ1-1; 7 nucleotides agree with TRBD1. V lost 0 bases, J lost 10 bases, and 8 bases stayed unmatched. The germline CDR1 and CDR2 sequences are GTSNPN and SVGIG (reference sequence). There are 13 residues in the CDR3. Full variable domain (rest looked up from reference TRBV30 and TRBJ1-1): SQTIHQWPATLVQPVGSPLSLECTVEGTSNPNLYWYRQAAGRGLQLLFYSVGIGQISSEVPQNLSASRPQDRQFILSSKKLLLSDSGFYLCAWSVPRQGPAFFGQGTRLTVV.

This sequence joins TRBV6-5 and TRBJ2-6; 7 nucleotides match TRBD1. Looked up from germline, CDR1 is MNHEY and CDR2 is SVGAGI. This CDR3 is built from 15 residues. J was trimmed by 0 bases and V by 7 bases; bases with no gene match: 3. Here the CDR3 reads CASIAGGSGANVLTF. Here the CDR3 DNA reads TGTGCCAGCATCGCAGGGGGCTCTGGGGCCAACGTCCTGACTTTC.